This is a list of T cell receptor beta chains from one sample in a study of blood T cell repertoires in COVID-19. The method was immunoSEQ multiplex PCR; TCRdb's version includes in-frame clones alone and lacks a portion of them. The sample holds more than 250,000 clones, around 88% seen once. The sequencing input was PBMCs or T cells enriched from blood (not recorded which). Receptors were obtained from a woman aged 40 to 50 who had recovered from COVID-19. CDR3s include the opening cysteine and the closing phenylalanine or tryptophan. A D gene is named only where the DNA matches it firmly. A row's size may be missing; if present it is once, few, many or a size class.

D: NA; size: NA; V: TRBV15; J: TRBJ1-1; DNA: TGTGCCACCGGGACACCGATGAACACTGAAGCTTTCTTT; CDR3: CATGTPMNTEAFF
D: TRBD2; size: NA; V: TRBV6-5; J: TRBJ2-1; DNA: TGTGCCAGCAGTTACATAAGCGGGGGGTACAATGAGCAGTTCTTC; CDR3: CASSYISGGYNEQFF
D: NA; size: NA; V: TRBV5-7; J: TRBJ1-1; DNA: TGTGCCAGCAGCACCAGGGATGTGAACACTGAAGCTTTCTTT; CDR3: CASSTRDVNTEAFF
D: NA; size: NA; V: TRBV28; J: TRBJ1-4; DNA: TGTGCCAGCAGTTTCCCGGACAGCCGAGAAAAACTGTTTTTT; CDR3: CASSFPDSREKLFF
D: TRBD2; size: once; V: TRBV28; J: TRBJ2-2; DNA: TGTGCCAGCAGTTTGCGGGAGGCTGGACGCGGGGAGCTGTTTTTT; CDR3: CASSLREAGRGELFF
D: NA; size: NA; V: TRBV19; J: TRBJ2-2; DNA: TGTGCCAGTATCCCGACGGGACTTGCCGCCCGGGAGCTGTTTTTT; CDR3: CASIPTGLAARELFF
D: NA; size: NA; V: TRBV6-5; J: TRBJ2-1; DNA: TGTGCCAGCGGGAGGAACAATGAGCAGTTCTTC; CDR3: CASGRNNEQFF
D: TRBD2; size: NA; V: TRBV5-1; J: TRBJ2-3; DNA: TGCGCCAGCAGCACTAGCGGGAGGGCCACAGATACGCAGTATTTT; CDR3: CASSTSGRATDTQYF
D: TRBD1; size: once; V: TRBV5-6; J: TRBJ1-4; DNA: TGTGCCAGCAGTTCGCCCGGGACAGAAAAAGACGAAAAACTGTTTTTT; CDR3: CASSSPGTEKDEKLFF
D: TRBD1; size: once; V: TRBV10-3; J: TRBJ1-2; DNA: TGTGCCATCACGAAACAGGGGGTCGGCTATGGCTACACCTTC; CDR3: CAITKQGVGYGYTF
D: NA; size: NA; V: TRBV11-2; J: TRBJ2-3; DNA: TGTGCCAGCAGCACCGCGGGACCTTTAGCCGCAGATACGCAGTATTTT; CDR3: CASSTAGPLAADTQYF
D: NA; size: NA; V: TRBV20-1; J: TRBJ1-5; DNA: TGCAGTGCTAGTGGTCACGCACGGGATAGTCAGCCCCAGCATTTT; CDR3: CSASGHARDSQPQHF
D: TRBD2; size: once; V: TRBV28; J: TRBJ2-7; DNA: TGTGCCAGCACGGGTGCTAGCGGGAATTACGAGCAGTACTTC; CDR3: CASTGASGNYEQYF
D: TRBD1; size: NA; V: TRBV6-2/TRBV6-3; J: TRBJ1-2; DNA: TGTGCCAGCAGTTACTCGAGTGTAACAGGGGCGAACTATGGCTACACCTTC; CDR3: CASSYSSVTGANYGYTF
D: NA; size: NA; V: TRBV12-1; J: TRBJ2-7; DNA: TGTGCCAGCAGCTTCCCCGGGAGAGGGATTTACGAGCAGTACTTC; CDR3: CASSFPGRGIYEQYF
D: TRBD1; size: NA; V: TRBV23-1; J: TRBJ1-4; DNA: TGCGCCAGCAGTCAAGCGGTGTGGGACAGGGGGCACGTCCATGAAAAACTGTTTTTT; CDR3: CASSQAVWDRGHVHEKLFF
D: NA; size: NA; V: TRBV6-2/TRBV6-3; J: TRBJ1-2; DNA: TGTGCCAGCAGCCAAGACGGGAAGGACGACTATGGCTACACCTTC; CDR3: CASSQDGKDDYGYTF
D: NA; size: NA; V: TRBV6-1; J: TRBJ1-5; DNA: TGTGCCAGCAGTGAAACTAGGTATAGCAATCAGCCCCAGCATTTT; CDR3: CASSETRYSNQPQHF
D: NA; size: NA; V: TRBV4-1; J: TRBJ2-3; DNA: TGCGCCAGCAGCCAAGCCCCGGGGGAATCCACAGATACGCAGTATTTT; CDR3: CASSQAPGESTDTQYF
D: NA; size: NA; V: TRBV3-1/TRBV3-2; J: TRBJ2-7; DNA: TGTGCCAGCGAGGGCTCCTACGAGCAGTACTTC; CDR3: CASEGSYEQYF
D: TRBD1; size: NA; V: TRBV5-1; J: TRBJ2-2; DNA: TGCGCCAGCAGGGACCGGACAGGGGAAGGGCTATATGGTGTCACCGGGGAGCTGTTTTTT; CDR3: CASRDRTGEGLYGVTGELFF
D: NA; size: NA; V: TRBV28; J: TRBJ1-3; DNA: TGTGCCAGCTTCTCCCCCGGGGAACACTCTGGAAACACCATATATTTT; CDR3: CASFSPGEHSGNTIYF
D: TRBD1; size: once; V: TRBV24-1; J: TRBJ1-5; DNA: TGTGCCACCAGTGATTCGAGGGCGACAGGGTTCGTCCAGCCCCAGCATTTT; CDR3: CATSDSRATGFVQPQHF
D: NA; size: NA; V: TRBV7-2; J: TRBJ1-1; DNA: TGTGCCAGCAGCTTTGGGGGGAGCATGAACACTGAAGCTTTCTTT; CDR3: CASSFGGSMNTEAFF
D: NA; size: once; V: TRBV21-1; J: TRBJ2-1; DNA: TGTGCCAGCAGTAGCAGTAGAGGGTACAATGAGCAGTTCTTC; CDR3: CASSSSRGYNEQFF
D: TRBD2; size: NA; V: TRBV6-2/TRBV6-3; J: TRBJ2-1; DNA: TGTGCCAGCAGTCTAAATAGCGGGAGGGCTACTTCCTACAATGAGCAGTTCTTC; CDR3: CASSLNSGRATSYNEQFF
D: NA; size: NA; V: TRBV4-2; J: TRBJ2-1; DNA: TGTGCCAGCAGCCAAGATTATAAATCTAGCTTGCACAATGAGCAGTTCTTC; CDR3: CASSQDYKSSLHNEQFF
D: TRBD2; size: NA; V: TRBV7-2; J: TRBJ2-1; DNA: TGTGCCAGCAGCCCCATGGGTAGCGGGGTTTACAATGAGCAGTTCTTC; CDR3: CASSPMGSGVYNEQFF
D: NA; size: NA; V: TRBV6-5; J: TRBJ1-2; DNA: TGTGCCAGCAGTTATAACAGGGATTATGGCTACACCTTC; CDR3: CASSYNRDYGYTF
D: NA; size: NA; V: TRBV30; J: TRBJ2-1; DNA: TGTGCCTGGAGTGTTAGAGGGTTCCGATACAATGAGCAGTTCTTC; CDR3: CAWSVRGFRYNEQFF